The entry that follows covers one T cell receptor beta chain sequence. What it binds is not known. The investigators reverse transcribed all of the isolated RNA, so they sequenced expressed TCRB transcripts. Sequencing was performed with immunoSEQ multiplex PCR; in TCRdb, only in-frame clones are kept and a portion is missing. The data hold 900,000 or so clones, with about 17% observed a single time. This record belongs to a study of beta chain features in type 1 diabetes. General study results and limits: In every one of the four CD4+ subsets, TCRB CDR3s were moderately but significantly shorter in Type 1 diabetes patients. Whatever favoring of shorter templates PCR might show would apply equally to patients and controls. Cells with high TCR expression could be over-represented by cDNA sequencing.

In germline, CDR1 is MDHEN, CDR2 SYDVKM. The CDR3 is made up of 15 amino acids. V trimming: 8 bases; J trimming: 3 bases; junction bases outside the gene matches: 10. Sorted CD4+ subsets: naive, central memory, regulatory, stem cell-like memory (CD45RO/CCR7/CD25/CD127/CD95/CD27 panel). The genes are TRBV28 and TRBJ1-2; TRBD1 matches at 9 bases. The TCR originated in a woman aged 18-29 years in good health. The sequenced sample was naive CD4+ T cells from blood. CDR3 residues: CASEGTQGADYGYTF. The CDR3 DNA is TGTGCCAGCGAAGGGACACAGGGGGCTGACTATGGCTACACCTTC.